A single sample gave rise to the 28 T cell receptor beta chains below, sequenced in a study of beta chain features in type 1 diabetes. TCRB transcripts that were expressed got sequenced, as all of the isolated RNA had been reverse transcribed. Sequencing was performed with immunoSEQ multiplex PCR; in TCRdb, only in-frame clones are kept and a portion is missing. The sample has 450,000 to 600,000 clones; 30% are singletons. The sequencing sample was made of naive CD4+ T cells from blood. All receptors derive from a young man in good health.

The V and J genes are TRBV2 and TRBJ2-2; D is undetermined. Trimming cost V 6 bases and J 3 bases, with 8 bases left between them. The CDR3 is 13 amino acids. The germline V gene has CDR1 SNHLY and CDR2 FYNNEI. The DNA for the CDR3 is TGTGCCAGCAGGGGTGATTACACCGGGGAGCTGTTTTTT. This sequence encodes CASRGDYTGELFF.

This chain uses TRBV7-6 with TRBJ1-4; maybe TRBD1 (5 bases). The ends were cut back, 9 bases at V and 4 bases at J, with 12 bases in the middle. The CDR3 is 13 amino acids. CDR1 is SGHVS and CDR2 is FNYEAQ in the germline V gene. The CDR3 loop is CASSRDGNEKLFF. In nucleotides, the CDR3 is TGTGCCAGTAGCCGGGACGGTAATGAAAAACTGTTTTTT.

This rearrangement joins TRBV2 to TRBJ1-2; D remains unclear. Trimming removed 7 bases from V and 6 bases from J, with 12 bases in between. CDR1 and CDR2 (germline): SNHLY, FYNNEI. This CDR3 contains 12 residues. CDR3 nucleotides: TGTGCCAGCACGCGGGATGATCATGGCTACACCTTC. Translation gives CASTRDDHGYTF.

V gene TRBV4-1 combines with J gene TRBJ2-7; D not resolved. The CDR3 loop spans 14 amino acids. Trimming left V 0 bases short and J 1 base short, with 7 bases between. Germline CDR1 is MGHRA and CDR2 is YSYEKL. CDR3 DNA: TGCGCCAGCAGCCAAGACTGGGGTTCCTACGAGCAGTACTTC. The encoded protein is CASSQDWGSYEQYF.

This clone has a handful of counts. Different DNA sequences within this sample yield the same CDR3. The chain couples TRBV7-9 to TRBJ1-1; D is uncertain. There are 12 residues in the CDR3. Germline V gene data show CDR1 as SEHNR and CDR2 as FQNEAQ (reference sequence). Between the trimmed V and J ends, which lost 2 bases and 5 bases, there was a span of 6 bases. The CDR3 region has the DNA TGTGCCAGCAGCTTATCGGGTACTGAAGCTTTCTTT. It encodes CASSLSGTEAFF.

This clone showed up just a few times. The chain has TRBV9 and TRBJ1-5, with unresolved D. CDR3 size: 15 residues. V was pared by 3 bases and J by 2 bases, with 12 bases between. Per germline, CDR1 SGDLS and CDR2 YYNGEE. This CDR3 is CASSGSPYGNQPQHF. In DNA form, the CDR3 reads TGTGCCAGCAGCGGGTCCCCCTACGGCAATCAGCCCCAGCATTTT.

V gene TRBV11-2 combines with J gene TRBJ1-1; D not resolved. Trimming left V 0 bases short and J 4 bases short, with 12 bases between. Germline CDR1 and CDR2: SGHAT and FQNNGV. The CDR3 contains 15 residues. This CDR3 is CASSLDPMERTEAFF. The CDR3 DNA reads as TGTGCCAGCAGCTTAGACCCCATGGAGCGCACTGAAGCTTTCTTT.

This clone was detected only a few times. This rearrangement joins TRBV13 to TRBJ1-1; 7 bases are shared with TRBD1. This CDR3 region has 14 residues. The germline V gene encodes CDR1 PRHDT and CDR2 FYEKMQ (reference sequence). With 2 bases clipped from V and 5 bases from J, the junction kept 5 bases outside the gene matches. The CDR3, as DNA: TGTGCCAGCAGCTTAAAGGGGGCGGGAACTGAAGCTTTCTTT. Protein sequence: CASSLKGAGTEAFF.

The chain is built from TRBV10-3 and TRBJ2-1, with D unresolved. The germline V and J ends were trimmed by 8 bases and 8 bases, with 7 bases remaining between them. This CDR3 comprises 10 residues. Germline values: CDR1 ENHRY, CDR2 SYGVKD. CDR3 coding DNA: TGTGCCATCGGCCGGGATGAGCAGTTCTTC. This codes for CAIGRDEQFF.

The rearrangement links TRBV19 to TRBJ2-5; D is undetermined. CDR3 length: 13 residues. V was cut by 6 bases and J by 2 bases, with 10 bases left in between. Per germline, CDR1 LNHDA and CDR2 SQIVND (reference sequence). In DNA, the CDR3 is TGTGCCAGTAGAGGCTTTGGTCAAGAGACCCAGTACTTC. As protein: CASRGFGQETQYF. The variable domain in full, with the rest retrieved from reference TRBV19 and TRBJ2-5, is DGGITQSPKYLFRKEGQNVTLSCEQNLNHDAMYWYRQDPGQGLRLIYYSQIVNDFQKGDIAEGYSVSREKKESFPLTVTSAQKNPTAFYLCASRGFGQETQYFGPGTRLLVL.

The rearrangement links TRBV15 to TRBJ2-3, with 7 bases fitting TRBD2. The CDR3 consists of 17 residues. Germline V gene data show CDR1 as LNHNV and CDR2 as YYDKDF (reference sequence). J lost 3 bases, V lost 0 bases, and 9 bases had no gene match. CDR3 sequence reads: CATSRDRASGRTDTQYF. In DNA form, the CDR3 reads TGTGCCACCAGCAGAGATCGGGCTAGCGGAAGGACAGATACGCAGTATTTT.

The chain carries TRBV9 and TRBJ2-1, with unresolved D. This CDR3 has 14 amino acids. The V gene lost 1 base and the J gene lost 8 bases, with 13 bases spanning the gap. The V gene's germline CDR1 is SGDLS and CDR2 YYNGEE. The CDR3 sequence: CASSVIHGFDEQFF. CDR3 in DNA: TGTGCCAGCAGCGTAATACACGGTTTCGATGAGCAGTTCTTC.

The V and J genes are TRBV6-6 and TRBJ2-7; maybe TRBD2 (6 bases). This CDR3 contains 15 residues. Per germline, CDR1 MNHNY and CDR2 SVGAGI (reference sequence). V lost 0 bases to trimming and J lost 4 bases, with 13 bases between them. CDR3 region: CASSYSPEGWYEQYF. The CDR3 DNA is TGTGCCAGCAGTTACTCCCCGGAGGGCTGGTACGAGCAGTACTTC.

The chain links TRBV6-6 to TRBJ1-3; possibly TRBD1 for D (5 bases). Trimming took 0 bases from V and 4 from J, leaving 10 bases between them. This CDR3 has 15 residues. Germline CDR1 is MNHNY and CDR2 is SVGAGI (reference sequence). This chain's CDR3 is CASSYSEGRGNTIYF. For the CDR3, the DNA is TGTGCCAGCAGTTACTCGGAGGGACGGGGAAACACCATATATTTT.

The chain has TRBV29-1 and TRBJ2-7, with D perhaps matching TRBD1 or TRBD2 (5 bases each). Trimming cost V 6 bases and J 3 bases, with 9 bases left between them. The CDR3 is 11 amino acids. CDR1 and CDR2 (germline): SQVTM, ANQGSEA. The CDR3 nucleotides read TGCAGCGTGAGGGGAGTCTACGAGCAGTACTTC. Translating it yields CSVRGVYEQYF.

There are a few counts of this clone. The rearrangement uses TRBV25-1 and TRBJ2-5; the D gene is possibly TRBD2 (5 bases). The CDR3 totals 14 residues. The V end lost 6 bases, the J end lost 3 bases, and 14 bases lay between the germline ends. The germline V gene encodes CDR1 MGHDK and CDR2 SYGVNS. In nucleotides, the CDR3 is TGTGCCAGCAGCCGACGCGGGCACGAAGAGACCCAGTACTTC. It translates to CASSRRGHEETQYF.

This chain's CDR3 is CSVREGSSGDTQYF. The CDR3 DNA is TGCAGCGTTCGGGAGGGCTCTTCTGGAGATACGCAGTATTTT. V usage is TRBV29-1 and J usage is TRBJ2-3, with TRBD2 matching over 8 bases. Trimming at V came to 5 bases and at J to 5 bases, leaving 9 bases not matched to a gene. The CDR3 has 14 residues. Germline CDR1 is SQVTM and CDR2 is ANQGSEA.

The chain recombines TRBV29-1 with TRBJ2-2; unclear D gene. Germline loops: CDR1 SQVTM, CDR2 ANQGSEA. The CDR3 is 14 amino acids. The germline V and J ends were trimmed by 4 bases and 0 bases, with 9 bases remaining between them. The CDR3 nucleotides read TGCAGCGTTGTTCGTCACGCGAACACCGGGGAGCTGTTTTTT. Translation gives CSVVRHANTGELFF.

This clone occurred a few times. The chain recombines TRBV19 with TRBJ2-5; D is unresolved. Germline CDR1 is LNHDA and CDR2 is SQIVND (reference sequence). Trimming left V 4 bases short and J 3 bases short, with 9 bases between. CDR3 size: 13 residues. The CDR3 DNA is TGTGCCAGTAGTAAACGGCAGGAAGAGACCCAGTACTTC. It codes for CASSKRQEETQYF.

CDR3 coding DNA: TGTGCCAGCAGTCAACAGGGGCGGAACGAGCAGTACTTC. Protein product: CASSQQGRNEQYF. This chain joins TRBV25-1 and TRBJ2-5; 7 bases map to TRBD1. The DNA end favors TRBJ2-7, so the J call may be wrong. This CDR3 contains 13 residues. Germline CDR1 reads MGHDK; CDR2 reads SYGVNS.

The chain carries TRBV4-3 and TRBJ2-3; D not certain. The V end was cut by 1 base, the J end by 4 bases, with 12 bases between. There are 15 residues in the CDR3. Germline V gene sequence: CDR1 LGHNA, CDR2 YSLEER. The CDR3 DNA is TGCGCCAGCAGCCAAGGGGCCCCAGCCTCAGATACGCAGTATTTT. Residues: CASSQGAPASDTQYF.

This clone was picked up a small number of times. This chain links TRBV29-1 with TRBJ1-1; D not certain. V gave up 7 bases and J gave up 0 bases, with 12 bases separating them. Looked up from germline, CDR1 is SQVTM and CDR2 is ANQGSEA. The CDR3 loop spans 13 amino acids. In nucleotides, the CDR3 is TGCAGCGCCAGCAGCGGAATGAACACTGAAGCTTTCTTT. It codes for CSASSGMNTEAFF.

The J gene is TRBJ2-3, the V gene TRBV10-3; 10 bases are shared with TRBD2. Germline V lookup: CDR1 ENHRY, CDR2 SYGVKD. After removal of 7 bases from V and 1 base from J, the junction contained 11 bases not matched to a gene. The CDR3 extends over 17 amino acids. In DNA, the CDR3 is TGTGCCATCAACGCACATGGACTAGCGGTCGGCACAGATACGCAGTATTTT. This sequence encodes CAINAHGLAVGTDTQYF.

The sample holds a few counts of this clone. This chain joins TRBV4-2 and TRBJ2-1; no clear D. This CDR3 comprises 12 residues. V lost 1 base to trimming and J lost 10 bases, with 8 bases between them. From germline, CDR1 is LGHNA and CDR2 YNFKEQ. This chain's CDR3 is CASSQVQSEQFF. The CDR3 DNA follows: TGTGCCAGCAGCCAAGTTCAGAGCGAGCAGTTCTTC.

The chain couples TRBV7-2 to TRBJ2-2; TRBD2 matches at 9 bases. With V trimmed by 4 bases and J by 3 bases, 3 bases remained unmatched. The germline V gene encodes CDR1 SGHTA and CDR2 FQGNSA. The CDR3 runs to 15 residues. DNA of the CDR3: TGTGCCAGCAGCTCCCGCGGGAGGGACACCGGGGAGCTGTTTTTT. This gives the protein CASSSRGRDTGELFF.

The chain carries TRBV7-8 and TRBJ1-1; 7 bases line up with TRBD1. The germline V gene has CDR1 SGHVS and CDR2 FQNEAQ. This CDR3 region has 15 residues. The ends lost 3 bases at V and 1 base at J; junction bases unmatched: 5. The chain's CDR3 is CASSFDRAGNTEAFF. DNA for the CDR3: TGTGCCAGCAGCTTCGACAGGGCGGGGAACACTGAAGCTTTCTTT.

In nucleotides, the CDR3 is TGTGCCAGCAGCCCCGACAGATCCGCCTACGAGCAGTACTTC. Protein: CASSPDRSAYEQYF. V is TRBV7-9 and J is TRBJ2-7; possibly TRBD1 for D (5 bases). Trimming took 5 bases from V and 2 from J, leaving 13 bases between them. The germline V gene has CDR1 SEHNR and CDR2 FQNEAQ (reference sequence). CDR3 size: 14 residues.

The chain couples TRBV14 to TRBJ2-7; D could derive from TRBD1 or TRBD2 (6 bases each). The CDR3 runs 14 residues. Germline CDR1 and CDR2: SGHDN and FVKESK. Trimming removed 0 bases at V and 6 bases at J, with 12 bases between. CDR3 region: CASSQEVRGGEQYF. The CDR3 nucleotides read TGTGCCAGCAGCCAAGAAGTCAGGGGAGGCGAGCAGTACTTC. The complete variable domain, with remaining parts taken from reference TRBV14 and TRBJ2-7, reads EAGVTQFPSHSVIEKGQTVTLRCDPISGHDNLYWYRRVMGKEIKFLLHFVKESKQDESGMPNNRFLAERTGGTYSTLKVQPAELEDSGVYFCASSQEVRGGEQYFGPGTRLTVT.